Listed here are 24 T cell receptor beta chains from one sample, sequenced in a study of fetal regulatory T cell absence and autoimmunity. Profiled with immunoSEQ multiplex PCR; TCRdb holds only in-frame clones, not every one. This sample has 95,000 or so clones, with approximately 79% found just once. The specimen was pancreas tissue. Receptors were obtained from a male donor with IPEX syndrome.

The chain uses TRBV4-2 and TRBJ2-1; no reliable D call. Germline lookup yields CDR1 LGHNA and CDR2 YNFKEQ. Trimming removed 0 bases at V and 4 bases at J, with 4 bases between. The CDR3 contains 13 residues. The CDR3 nucleotides read TGTGCCAGCAGCCAAGATCATTACAATGAGCAGTTCTTC. This gives the protein CASSQDHYNEQFF.

The J gene is TRBJ1-2, the V gene TRBV29-1; TRBD1 aligns across 9 bases. The CDR3 extends over 12 amino acids. The junction had 4 bases not matched to a gene; V was cut back by 7 bases and J by 4 bases. Germline CDR1 is SQVTM and CDR2 is ANQGSEA. This chain's CDR3 is CSAGTGPYGYTF. CDR3 coding DNA: TGCAGCGCCGGGACAGGGCCCTATGGCTACACCTTC.

In nucleotides, the CDR3 is TGTGCCAGCAGCTTGGGACTAGCGGGCTACGAGCAGTACTTC. Protein product: CASSLGLAGYEQYF. V is TRBV7-6 and J is TRBJ2-7; 12 bases fit TRBD2. In germline, CDR1 is SGHVS, CDR2 FNYEAQ. V gave up 3 bases and J gave up 3 bases; unmatched junction bases: 0. The CDR3 length is 14 residues.

This chain uses TRBV27 with TRBJ2-2; D remains ambiguous. CDR1 and CDR2 (germline): MNHEY, SMNVEV (reference sequence). This CDR3 comprises 14 residues. V lost 2 bases and J lost 4, with 8 bases in between. The CDR3 spells CASSLSGFTGELFF. In nucleotides, the CDR3 is TGTGCCAGCAGTTTAAGTGGGTTCACCGGGGAGCTGTTTTTT.

This clone came up a few times. The V call is TRBV7-9, the J call TRBJ1-6; D gene unclear. Looked up from germline, CDR1 is SEHNR and CDR2 is FQNEAQ (reference sequence). The CDR3 spans 15 residues. The V end lost 0 bases, the J end lost 0 bases, and 3 bases lay between the germline ends. CDR3 DNA sequence: TGTGCCAGCAGCTTAGCCAGCTCCTATAATTCACCCCTCCACTTT. Its protein is CASSLASSYNSPLHF.

This clone was seen a handful of times. The rearrangement uses TRBV27 and TRBJ2-7, with D possibly being TRBD1 (5 bases). From germline, CDR1 is MNHEY and CDR2 SMNVEV (reference sequence). CDR3 length equals 15 residues. The V and J ends lost 2 bases and 6 bases respectively, with 17 bases between them. The CDR3 sequence: CASSLAPAGMGEQYF. In nucleotides, the CDR3 is TGTGCCAGCAGTTTAGCCCCGGCAGGGATGGGCGAGCAGTACTTC.

CDR3 region: CASSKDPGGSTEAFF. The CDR3 DNA sequence: TGTGCCAGCAGCAAAGATCCAGGGGGCTCGACTGAAGCTTTCTTT. The genes are TRBV21-1 and TRBJ1-1; TRBD1, the table's D call, was not compared with the DNA. TRBV21-1 is noted as a pseudogene. The CDR3 sequence is 15 residues long.

The rearrangement joins TRBV14 to TRBJ1-3; 9 nucleotides align to TRBD1. Germline values: CDR1 SGHDN, CDR2 FVKESK. The CDR3 extends over 14 amino acids. Losses at the gene ends were 3 bases for V and 6 bases for J; bases not matched to a gene: 3. CDR3 protein: CASSHRDRVNTIYF. The CDR3 nucleotides read TGTGCCAGCAGCCACCGGGACAGGGTAAACACCATATATTTT.

J is TRBJ1-1 and V is TRBV4-3; TRBD1 agrees at 7 bases. CDR1 is LGHNA and CDR2 is YSLEER in the germline V gene. V trimming: 1 base; J trimming: 5 bases; junction bases outside the gene matches: 10. This CDR3 region has 16 residues. DNA of the CDR3: TGCGCCAGCAGCCAAGGGGCTTACCACAGGGGAACTGAAGCTTTCTTT. Translation gives CASSQGAYHRGTEAFF.

A remark on this clone: This sequence may be a read error, since a much larger clone differs from it by one base. V gene TRBV6-1 combines with J gene TRBJ1-2; 7 bases match TRBD1. The CDR3 sequence is 12 residues long. Germline V gives CDR1 MNHNS, CDR2 SASEGT. V gave up 4 bases and J gave up 4 bases; unmatched junction bases: 0. The CDR3, as DNA: TGTGCCAGCAGTGCAGGGGGCTATGGCTACACCTTC. Translation: CASSAGGYGYTF.

This chain connects TRBV4-3 to TRBJ1-5; no clear D. The CDR3 spans 13 residues. From germline, CDR1 is LGHNA and CDR2 YSLEER. Trimming pared 1 base from V and 6 bases from J, leaving 7 bases between. The CDR3 reads CASSQGWGQPQHF. CDR3 DNA sequence: TGCGCCAGCAGCCAAGGATGGGGTCAGCCCCAGCATTTT.

This clone was seen a few times. J is TRBJ1-1 and V is TRBV25-1; D unclear. V lost 7 bases and J 0 bases, leaving 9 bases between the germline ends. The CDR3 covers 13 residues. Germline V gene data show CDR1 as MGHDK and CDR2 as SYGVNS. Written as DNA, the CDR3 is TGTGCCAGCACGGAGTTCTTGAACACTGAAGCTTTCTTT. Translating it yields CASTEFLNTEAFF.

In nucleotides, the CDR3 is TGTGCCAGCAGCTTAAGGAGAGAAAAACTGTTTTTT. As protein: CASSLRREKLFF. The chain is built from TRBV7-6 and TRBJ1-4; D gene unclear. Germline V gene data show CDR1 as SGHVS and CDR2 as FNYEAQ. This CDR3 region has 12 residues. The germline V and J ends were trimmed by 2 bases and 8 bases, with 6 bases remaining between them. The variable domain in full, with the rest retrieved from reference TRBV7-6 and TRBJ1-4, is GAGVSQSPRYKVTKRGQDVALRCDPISGHVSLYWYRQALGQGPEFLTYFNYEAQQDKSGLPNDRFSAERPEGSISTLTIQRTEQRDSAMYRCASSLRREKLFFGSGTQLSVL.

This clone was picked up one time. The J gene is TRBJ2-1, the V gene TRBV5-6, with TRBD2 matching 7 bases. The CDR3 is 16 amino acids. CDR1 is SGHDT and CDR2 is YYEEEE in the germline V gene. The V and J ends lost 2 bases and 0 bases, in that order; junction bases with no gene match: 5. CDR3 loop: CASSFRDYRSYNEQFF. CDR3 in DNA: TGTGCCAGCAGCTTCCGGGACTACCGCTCCTACAATGAGCAGTTCTTC.

This clone was counted a single time. The rearrangement uses TRBV9 and TRBJ2-6; D tentatively fits TRBD1 or TRBD2 (5 bases each). The germline V and J ends were trimmed by 3 bases and 0 bases, with 16 bases remaining between them. This CDR3 is built from 18 residues. CDR1 is SGDLS and CDR2 is YYNGEE in the germline V gene. This CDR3 is CASSAPGTLSSGANVLTF. The CDR3, as DNA: TGTGCCAGCAGCGCCCCCGGGACGCTTAGCTCTGGGGCCAACGTCCTGACTTTC.

The chain joins TRBV5-6 to TRBJ2-7; D is unclear. Germline CDR1 and CDR2: SGHDT and YYEEEE. The CDR3 is 14 amino acids. Trimming cost V 0 bases and J 3 bases, with 10 bases left between them. This CDR3 is CASSLVRLGYEQYF. DNA for the CDR3: TGTGCCAGCAGCTTGGTGCGTTTAGGCTACGAGCAGTACTTC.

In its sample, this clone was seen once. The chain carries TRBV11-2 and TRBJ2-7; TRBD1 agrees at 7 bases. CDR3 length: 13 amino acids. The V gene end was trimmed by 2 bases and the J gene end by 6 bases; junction bases not matched to a gene: 4. CDR1 is SGHAT, CDR2 FQNNGV, per germline. Here the CDR3 DNA reads TGTGCCAGCAGCTTATTCAGGGGGAGCGAGCAGTACTTC. Protein product: CASSLFRGSEQYF.

The V call is TRBV11-3, the J call TRBJ2-7; 7 nucleotides agree with TRBD1. The CDR3 covers 16 residues. The V and J ends lost 4 bases and 3 bases, in that order; junction bases with no gene match: 12. From germline, CDR1 is SGHNT and CDR2 YENEEA. CDR3 region: CASSSPPRQGSYEQYF. CDR3 DNA sequence: TGTGCCAGCAGCTCACCCCCCCGACAGGGCAGCTACGAGCAGTACTTC.

The V call is TRBV18, the J call TRBJ1-4, with D unresolved. V was trimmed by 2 bases and J by 0 bases, leaving 13 bases between them. Germline V gene lookup returns CDR1 KGHSH and CDR2 LQKENI. The CDR3 spans 17 residues. CDR3 DNA sequence: TGTGCCAGCTCACCATCAGGCAGACATGCAACTAATGAAAAACTGTTTTTT. It specifies CASSPSGRHATNEKLFF.

V and J are TRBV7-2 and TRBJ2-3, with 10 nucleotides matching TRBD2. The ends lost 4 bases at V and 6 bases at J; junction bases unmatched: 16. CDR1 SGHTA and CDR2 FQGNSA come from the germline V gene. The CDR3 consists of 18 residues. CDR3 region: CASSSRGLRGLALDTQYF. In DNA form, the CDR3 reads TGTGCCAGCAGCTCCCGAGGCTTGAGGGGACTAGCGTTGGATACGCAGTATTTT.

V usage is TRBV7-2 and J usage is TRBJ2-1; 15 bases match TRBD2. The CDR3 sequence is 19 residues long. CDR1 SGHTA and CDR2 FQGNSA come from the germline V gene. V lost 1 base, J lost 4 bases, and 8 bases stayed unmatched. The CDR3 coding sequence is TGTGCCAGCAGCTTAGTATCGGGACTAGCGGGAGGCCTATACAATGAGCAGTTCTTC. Amino acids: CASSLVSGLAGGLYNEQFF. Supplemented by reference TRBV7-2 and TRBJ2-1, the full variable domain reads GAGVSQSPSNKVTEKGKDVELRCDPISGHTALYWYRQSLGQGLEFLIYFQGNSAPDKSGLPSDRFSAERTGGSVSTLTIQRTQQEDSAVYLCASSLVSGLAGGLYNEQFFGPGTRLTVL.

This clone was found a few times. The V gene is TRBV7-9, the J gene TRBJ1-5; TRBD1 is a possible D gene (6 bases). Germline CDR1 SEHNR, CDR2 FQNEAQ (reference sequence). Trimming shortened V by 4 bases and J by 6 bases, and 13 bases separated the two germline ends. This CDR3 contains 14 residues. The CDR3 is CASSSRTEPQPQHF. The DNA of the CDR3 is TGTGCCAGCAGCTCCCGGACAGAACCTCAGCCCCAGCATTTT.

This clone has a handful of counts. The V and J genes are TRBV5-1 and TRBJ2-7; D gene unclear. Trimming pared 3 bases from V and 0 bases from J, leaving 7 bases between. Germline lookup yields CDR1 SGHRS and CDR2 YFSETQ. The CDR3 is 13 residues long. DNA of the CDR3: TGCGCCAGCAGCTCCGCCGGCTCCTACGAGCAGTACTTC. Translating it yields CASSSAGSYEQYF. Using reference TRBV5-1 and TRBJ2-7 for the parts outside the CDR3, the full variable domain is KAGVTQTPRYLIKTRGQQVTLSCSPISGHRSVSWYQQTPGQGLQFLFEYFSETQRNKGNFPGRFSGRQFSNSRSEMNVSTLELGDSALYLCASSSAGSYEQYFGPGTRLTVT.

DNA of the CDR3: TGTGCCAGCTCGTCCAATGGGGGGAAGAACACTGAAGCTTTCTTT. Translation: CASSSNGGKNTEAFF. V gene TRBV18 combines with J gene TRBJ1-1, with D possibly TRBD1 on 5 matching bases. CDR1 is KGHSH, CDR2 LQKENI, per germline. V gave up 6 bases and J gave up 1 base, with 15 bases separating them. The CDR3 is 15 residues long.